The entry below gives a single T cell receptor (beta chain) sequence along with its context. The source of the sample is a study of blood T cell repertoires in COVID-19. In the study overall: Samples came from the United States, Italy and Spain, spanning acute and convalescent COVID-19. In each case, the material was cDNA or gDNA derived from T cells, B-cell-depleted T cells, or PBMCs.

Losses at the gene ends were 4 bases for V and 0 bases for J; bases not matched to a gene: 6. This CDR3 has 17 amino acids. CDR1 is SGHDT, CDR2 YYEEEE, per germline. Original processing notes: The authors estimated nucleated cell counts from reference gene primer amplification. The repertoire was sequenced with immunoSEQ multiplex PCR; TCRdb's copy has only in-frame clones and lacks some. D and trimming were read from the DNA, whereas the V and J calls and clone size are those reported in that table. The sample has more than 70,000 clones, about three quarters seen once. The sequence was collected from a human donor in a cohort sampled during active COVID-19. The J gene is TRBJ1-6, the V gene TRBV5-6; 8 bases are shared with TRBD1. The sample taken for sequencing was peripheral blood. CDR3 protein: CASSQDRVYSYNSPLHF. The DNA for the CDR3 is TGTGCCAGCAGCCAGGACAGGGTCTACTCCTATAATTCACCCCTCCACTTT.